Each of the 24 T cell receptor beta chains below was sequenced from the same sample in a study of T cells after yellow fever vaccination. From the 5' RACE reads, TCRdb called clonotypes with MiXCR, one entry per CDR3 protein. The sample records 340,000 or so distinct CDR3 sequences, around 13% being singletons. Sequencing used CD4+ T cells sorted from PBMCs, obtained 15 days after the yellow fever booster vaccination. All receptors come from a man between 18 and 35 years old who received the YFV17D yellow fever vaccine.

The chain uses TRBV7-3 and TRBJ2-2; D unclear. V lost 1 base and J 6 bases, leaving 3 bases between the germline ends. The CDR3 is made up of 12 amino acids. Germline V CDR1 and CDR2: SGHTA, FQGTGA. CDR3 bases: TGTGCCAGCAGCTTAAAGGCCGGGGAGCTGTTTTTT. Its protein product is CASSLKAGELFF.

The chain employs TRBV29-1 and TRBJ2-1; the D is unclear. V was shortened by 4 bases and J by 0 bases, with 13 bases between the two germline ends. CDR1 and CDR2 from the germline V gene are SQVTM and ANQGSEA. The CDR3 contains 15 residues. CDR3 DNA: TGCAGCGTTGCCGGGTTTCCCCCCTCCTACAATGAGCAGTTCTTC. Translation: CSVAGFPPSYNEQFF.

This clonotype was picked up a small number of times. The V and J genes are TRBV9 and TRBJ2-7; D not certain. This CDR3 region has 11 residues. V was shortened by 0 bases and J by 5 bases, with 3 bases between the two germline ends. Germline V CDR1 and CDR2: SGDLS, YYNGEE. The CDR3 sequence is CASSVDHEQYV. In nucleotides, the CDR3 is TGTGCCAGCAGCGTAGACCACGAGCAGTACGTC.

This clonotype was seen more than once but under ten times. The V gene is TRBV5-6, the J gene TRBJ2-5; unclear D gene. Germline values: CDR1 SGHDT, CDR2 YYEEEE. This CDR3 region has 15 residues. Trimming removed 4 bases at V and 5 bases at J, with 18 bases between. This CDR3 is CASSPRTSDGETQYF. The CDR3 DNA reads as TGTGCCAGCAGCCCAAGAACAAGTGATGGTGAGACCCAGTACTTC.

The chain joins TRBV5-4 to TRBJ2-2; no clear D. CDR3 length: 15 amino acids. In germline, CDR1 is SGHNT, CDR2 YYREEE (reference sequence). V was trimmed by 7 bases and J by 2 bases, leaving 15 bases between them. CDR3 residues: CASGKKTTNTGELFF. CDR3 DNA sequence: TGTGCCAGCGGTAAAAAAACGACCAACACCGGGGAGCTGTTTTTT.

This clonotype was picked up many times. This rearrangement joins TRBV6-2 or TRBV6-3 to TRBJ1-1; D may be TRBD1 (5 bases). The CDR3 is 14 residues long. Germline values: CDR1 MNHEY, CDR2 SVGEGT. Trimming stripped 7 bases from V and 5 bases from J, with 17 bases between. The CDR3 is CASTPLREKTEAFF. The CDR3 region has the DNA TGTGCCAGCACCCCTCTCAGGGAAAAAACTGAAGCTTTCTTT.

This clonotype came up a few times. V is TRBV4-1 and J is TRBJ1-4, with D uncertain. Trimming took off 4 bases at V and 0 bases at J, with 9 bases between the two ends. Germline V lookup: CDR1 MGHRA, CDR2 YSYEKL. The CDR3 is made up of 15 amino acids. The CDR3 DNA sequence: TGCGCCAGCAGCCTCCCAGGAGCAACTAATGAAAAACTGTTTTTT. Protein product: CASSLPGATNEKLFF.

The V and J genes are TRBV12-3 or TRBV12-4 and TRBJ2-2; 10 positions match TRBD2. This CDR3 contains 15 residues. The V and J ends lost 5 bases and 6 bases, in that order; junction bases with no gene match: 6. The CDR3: CASSAERGGAGELFF. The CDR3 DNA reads TGTGCCAGCAGTGCCGAGCGGGGGGGCGCCGGGGAGCTGTTTTTT.

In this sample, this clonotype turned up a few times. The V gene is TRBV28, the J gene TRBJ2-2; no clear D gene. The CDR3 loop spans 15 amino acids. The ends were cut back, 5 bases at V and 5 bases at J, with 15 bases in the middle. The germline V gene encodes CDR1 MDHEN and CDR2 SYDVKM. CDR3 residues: CASSPSTLRTGELFF. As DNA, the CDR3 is TGTGCCAGCAGTCCCTCGACCCTTAGGACCGGGGAGCTGTTTTTT.

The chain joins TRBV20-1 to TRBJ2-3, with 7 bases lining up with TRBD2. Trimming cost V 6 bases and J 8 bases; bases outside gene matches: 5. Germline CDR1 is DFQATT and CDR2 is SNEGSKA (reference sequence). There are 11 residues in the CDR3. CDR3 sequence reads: CSAVAGLTQYF. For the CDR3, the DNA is TGCAGTGCCGTAGCGGGCCTTACGCAGTATTTT.

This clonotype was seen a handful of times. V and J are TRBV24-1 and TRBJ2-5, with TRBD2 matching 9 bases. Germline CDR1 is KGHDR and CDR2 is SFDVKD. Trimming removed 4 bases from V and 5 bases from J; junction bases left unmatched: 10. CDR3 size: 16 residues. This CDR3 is CATSDTTLAGKETQYF. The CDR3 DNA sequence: TGTGCCACCAGTGACACCACGCTAGCGGGGAAGGAGACCCAGTACTTC.

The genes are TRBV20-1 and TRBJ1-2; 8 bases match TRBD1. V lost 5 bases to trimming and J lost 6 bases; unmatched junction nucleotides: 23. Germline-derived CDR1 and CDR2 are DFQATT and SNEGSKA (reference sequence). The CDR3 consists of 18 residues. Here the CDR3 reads CSAFVSASGGPWGNGYTF. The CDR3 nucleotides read TGCAGTGCTTTTGTCTCGGCGTCAGGGGGCCCATGGGGGAATGGCTACACCTTC.

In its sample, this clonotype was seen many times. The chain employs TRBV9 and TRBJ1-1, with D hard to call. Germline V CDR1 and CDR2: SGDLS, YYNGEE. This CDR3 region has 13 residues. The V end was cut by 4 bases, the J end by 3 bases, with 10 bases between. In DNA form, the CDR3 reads TGTGCCAGCAGCCCTAGGACTGACACTGAAGCTTTCTTT. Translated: CASSPRTDTEAFF. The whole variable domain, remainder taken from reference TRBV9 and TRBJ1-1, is DSGVTQTPKHLITATGQRVTLRCSPRSGDLSVYWYQQSLDQGLQFLIQYYNGEERAKGNILERFSAQQFPDLHSELNLSSLELGDSALYFCASSPRTDTEAFFGQGTRLTVV.

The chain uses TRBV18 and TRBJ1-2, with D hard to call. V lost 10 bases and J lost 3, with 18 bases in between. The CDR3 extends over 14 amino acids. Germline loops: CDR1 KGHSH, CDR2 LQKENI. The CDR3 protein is CATSFSDGHYGYTF. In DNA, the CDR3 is TGTGCCACCTCTTTTTCGGACGGGCACTATGGCTACACCTTC.

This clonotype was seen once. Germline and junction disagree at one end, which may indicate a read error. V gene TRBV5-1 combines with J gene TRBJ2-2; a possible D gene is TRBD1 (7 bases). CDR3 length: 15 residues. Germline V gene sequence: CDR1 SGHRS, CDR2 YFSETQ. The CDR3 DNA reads TGCGCCAGCAGATCACAGGGGCCGGTCACCGGGGGGCTGTTTTTT. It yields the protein CASRSQGPVTGGLFF.

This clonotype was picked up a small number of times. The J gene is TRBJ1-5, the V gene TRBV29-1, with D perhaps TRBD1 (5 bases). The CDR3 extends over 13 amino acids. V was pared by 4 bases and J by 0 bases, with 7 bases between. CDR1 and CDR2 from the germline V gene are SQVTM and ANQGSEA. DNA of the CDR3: TGCAGCGTTGCGGGGGTTAGCAATCAGCCCCAGCATTTT. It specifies CSVAGVSNQPQHF.

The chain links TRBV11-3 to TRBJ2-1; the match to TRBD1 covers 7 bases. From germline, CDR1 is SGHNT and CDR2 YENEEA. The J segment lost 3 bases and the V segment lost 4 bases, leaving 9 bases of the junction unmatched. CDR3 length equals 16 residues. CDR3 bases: TGTGCCAGCAGCTCGAATACAGGGGTGCACTACAATGAGCAGTTCTTC. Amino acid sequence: CASSSNTGVHYNEQFF.

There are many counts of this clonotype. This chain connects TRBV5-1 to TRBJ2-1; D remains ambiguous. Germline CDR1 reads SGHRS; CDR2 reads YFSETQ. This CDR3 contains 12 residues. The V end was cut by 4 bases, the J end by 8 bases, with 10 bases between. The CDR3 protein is CASSVLMDEQFF. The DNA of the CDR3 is TGCGCCAGCAGCGTACTCATGGATGAGCAGTTCTTC.

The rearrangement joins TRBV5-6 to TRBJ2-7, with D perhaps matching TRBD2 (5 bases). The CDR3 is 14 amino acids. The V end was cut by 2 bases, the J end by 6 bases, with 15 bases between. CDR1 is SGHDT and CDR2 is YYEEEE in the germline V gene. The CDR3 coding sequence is TGTGCCAGCAGCTTAGGCGGCCTAGGAGGCGAGCAGTACTTC. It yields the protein CASSLGGLGGEQYF. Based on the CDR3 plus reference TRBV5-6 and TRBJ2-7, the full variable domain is DAGVTQSPTHLIKTRGQQVTLRCSPKSGHDTVSWYQQALGQGPQFIFQYYEEEERQRGNFPDRFSGHQFPNYSSELNVNALLLGDSALYLCASSLGGLGGEQYFGPGTRLTVT.

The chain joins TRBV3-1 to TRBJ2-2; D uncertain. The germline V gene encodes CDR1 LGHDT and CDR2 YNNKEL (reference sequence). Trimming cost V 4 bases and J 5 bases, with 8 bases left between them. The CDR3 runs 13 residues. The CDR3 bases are TGTGCCAGCAGCCCAATGGGGACCGGGGAGCTGTTTTTT. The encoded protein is CASSPMGTGELFF.

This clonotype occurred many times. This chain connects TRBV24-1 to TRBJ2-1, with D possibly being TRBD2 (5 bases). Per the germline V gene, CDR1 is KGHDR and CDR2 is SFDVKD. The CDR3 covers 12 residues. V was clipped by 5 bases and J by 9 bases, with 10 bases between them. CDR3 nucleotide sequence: TGTGCCACCAGTGGCCAGCGGTTTGAGCAGTTCTTC. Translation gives CATSGQRFEQFF.

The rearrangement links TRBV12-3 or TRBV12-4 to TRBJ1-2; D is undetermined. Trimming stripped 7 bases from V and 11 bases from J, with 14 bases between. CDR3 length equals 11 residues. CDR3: CASTVGLSYTF. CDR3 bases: TGTGCCAGCACCGTCGGCCTCTCTTACACCTTC.

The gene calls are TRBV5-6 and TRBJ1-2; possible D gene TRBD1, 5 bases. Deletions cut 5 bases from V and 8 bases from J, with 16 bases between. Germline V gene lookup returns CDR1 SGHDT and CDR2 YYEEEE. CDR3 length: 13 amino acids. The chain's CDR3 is CASSYDRGRGYTF. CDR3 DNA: TGTGCCAGCAGTTACGACCGGGGACGGGGCTACACCTTC.

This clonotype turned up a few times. CDR3 loop: CSVQTGDEQYF. The CDR3 DNA reads as TGCAGCGTTCAAACAGGGGACGAGCAGTACTTC. The chain couples TRBV29-1 to TRBJ2-7; TRBD1 matches 7 bases. CDR3 length: 11 residues. Losses at the gene ends were 5 bases for V and 5 bases for J; bases not matched to a gene: 3. Germline values: CDR1 SQVTM, CDR2 ANQGSEA.